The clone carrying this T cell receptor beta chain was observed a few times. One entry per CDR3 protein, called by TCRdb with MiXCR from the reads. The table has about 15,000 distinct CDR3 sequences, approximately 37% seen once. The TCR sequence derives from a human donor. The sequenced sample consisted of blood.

This chain's CDR3 is CSASEAAGVSHEQFF. The CDR3 nucleotides read TGCAGTGCTAGTGAGGCTGCGGGAGTGTCCCATGAGCAGTTCTTC. This chain uses TRBV20-1 with TRBJ2-1, with 7 bases identical to TRBD2. Per germline, CDR1 DFQATT and CDR2 SNEGSKA (reference sequence). The V and J ends lost 3 bases and 8 bases, in that order; junction bases with no gene match: 13. The CDR3 has 15 amino acids.